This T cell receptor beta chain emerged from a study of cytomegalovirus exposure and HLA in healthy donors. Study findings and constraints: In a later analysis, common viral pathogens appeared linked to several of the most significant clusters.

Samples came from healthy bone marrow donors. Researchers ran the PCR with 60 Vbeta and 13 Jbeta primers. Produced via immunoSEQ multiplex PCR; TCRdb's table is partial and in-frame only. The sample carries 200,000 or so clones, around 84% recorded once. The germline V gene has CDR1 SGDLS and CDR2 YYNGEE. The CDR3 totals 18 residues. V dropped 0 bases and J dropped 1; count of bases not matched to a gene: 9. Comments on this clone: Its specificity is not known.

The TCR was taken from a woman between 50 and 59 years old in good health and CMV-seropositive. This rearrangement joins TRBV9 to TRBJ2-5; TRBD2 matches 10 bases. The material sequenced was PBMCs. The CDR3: CASSVVDGAGGSQETQYF. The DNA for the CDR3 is TGTGCCAGCAGCGTAGTAGATGGAGCGGGGGGGTCCCAAGAGACCCAGTACTTC.